The text below deals with one T cell receptor (beta chain). What it binds is not known. This specimen belongs to a study of T cell responses to AZD1222 COVID-19 vaccine. Study context: Researchers grouped second doses given at about 4 or about 12 weeks into one pool. Study results and caveats: Vaccine-related CD4 TCRs covered spike, predominating at 160-218 and 743-854. It should be noted that donors were predominantly white British and more often female, and clonal diversity was possibly underestimated. The study sampled repertoires only after the peak T cell response.

Assay used: immunoSEQ multiplex PCR; TCRdb lists only in-frame clones, some missing. The repertoire holds about 82,000 clones, with just under 90% as singletons. Losses at the gene ends were 6 bases for V and 2 bases for J; bases not matched to a gene: 5. Germline lookup yields CDR1 MNHNS and CDR2 SASEGT. CDR3 length: 14 residues. The chain links TRBV6-1 to TRBJ2-5, with 8 bases matching TRBD2. The clonotype originates from an adult in good health. This specimen consisted of peripheral blood, obtained on day 0 of AZD1222 vaccination. The CDR3 is CASRVGGAQETQYF. The CDR3 region has the DNA TGTGCCAGCAGGGTCGGGGGGGCTCAAGAGACCCAGTACTTC.